What follows are 24 T cell receptor beta chains derived from one specimen sequenced in a study of cytomegalovirus exposure and HLA in healthy donors. The protocol was immunoSEQ multiplex PCR, while the TCRdb copy is restricted to in-frame clones and leaves out a portion. In the table there are fewer than 250,000 clones, roughly 80% of which are singletons. Sequencing used PBMCs. These receptors came from a woman aged 18-29 years in good health and CMV-seronegative.

V is TRBV2 and J is TRBJ2-1; D unclear. The germline V and J ends were trimmed by 7 bases and 6 bases, with 13 bases remaining between them. The germline CDR1 and CDR2 sequences are SNHLY and FYNNEI. CDR3 size: 13 residues. The CDR3 protein is CASNRVAVNEQFF. CDR3 coding DNA: TGTGCCAGCAATCGGGTAGCTGTCAATGAGCAGTTCTTC.

This rearrangement joins TRBV10-3 to TRBJ2-2; D is ambiguous. From germline, CDR1 is ENHRY and CDR2 SYGVKD. Deletions cut 3 bases from V and 8 bases from J, with 10 bases between. CDR3 size: 13 residues. Here the CDR3 DNA reads TGTGCCATCAGTGACCGAATTGGGGGGGAGCTGTTTTTT. This gives the protein CAISDRIGGELFF.

V usage is TRBV25-1 and J usage is TRBJ2-5, with 10 bases that match TRBD1. V shed 11 bases, J shed 2 bases, and the junction held 5 bases outside the gene matches. This CDR3 has 13 amino acids. The germline V gene has CDR1 MGHDK and CDR2 SYGVNS. The CDR3 DNA reads TGTGCCTCCCGGGACAGGGGTCAAGAGACCCAGTACTTC. Amino acid sequence: CASRDRGQETQYF. The full variable domain, in which reference TRBV25-1 and TRBJ2-5 provide the parts outside the CDR3, is EADIYQTPRYLVIGTGKKITLECSQTMGHDKMYWYQQDPGMELHLIHYSYGVNSTEKGDLSSESTVSRIRTEHFPLTLESARPSHTSQYLCASRDRGQETQYFGPGTRLLVL.

The sample holds one count of this clone. This chain connects TRBV29-1 to TRBJ1-1; maybe TRBD1 (5 bases). Looked up from germline, CDR1 is SQVTM and CDR2 is ANQGSEA. The length of the CDR3 is 11 residues. Trimming cost V 4 bases and J 5 bases, with 8 bases left between them. The CDR3 reads CSVVGGTEAFF. CDR3 in DNA: TGCAGCGTTGTTGGGGGGACTGAAGCTTTCTTT.

On this clone: This specimen includes other DNA sequences encoding the same CDR3. V is TRBV2 and J is TRBJ2-5, with TRBD1 as a possible D gene (5 bases). Trimming cost V 6 bases and J 1 base, with 6 bases left between them. Germline V gene sequence: CDR1 SNHLY, CDR2 FYNNEI. The CDR3 contains 12 residues. The CDR3 loop reads CASSRAQETQYF. Here the CDR3 DNA reads TGTGCCAGCAGCAGGGCCCAAGAGACCCAGTACTTC.

This sequence joins TRBV30 and TRBJ1-1, with D maybe TRBD1 (6 bases). With 5 bases removed from V and 5 bases from J, the gap between germline ends came to 15 bases. The CDR3 spans 13 residues. Per the germline V gene, CDR1 is GTSNPN and CDR2 is SVGIG (reference sequence). The CDR3 DNA reads TGTGCCTGGCTCTTGGGGGGCTCGACTGAAGCTTTCTTT. It specifies CAWLLGGSTEAFF.

This clone was detected ten times or more. This rearrangement joins TRBV27 to TRBJ2-3; 14 positions match TRBD2. This CDR3 comprises 18 residues. Looked up from germline, CDR1 is MNHEY and CDR2 is SMNVEV (reference sequence). Unmatched junction bases numbered 6, after V lost 2 bases and J lost 2 bases. Written as DNA, the CDR3 is TGTGCCAGCAGTTTAATACCGGGACTAGCGGGGGTCACAGATACGCAGTATTTT. Translating gives CASSLIPGLAGVTDTQYF.

A few counts support this clone. V and J are TRBV6-1 and TRBJ1-6, with 7 bases that match TRBD1. The CDR3 sequence is 14 residues long. In germline, CDR1 is MNHNS, CDR2 SASEGT. V lost 2 bases, J lost 5 bases, and 0 bases stayed unmatched. The chain's CDR3 is CASSEQGDNSPLHF. The DNA for the CDR3 is TGTGCCAGCAGTGAACAGGGGGATAATTCACCCCTCCACTTT.

The chain has TRBV19 and TRBJ1-5; maybe TRBD1 (6 bases). This CDR3 contains 14 residues. The V end lost 7 bases, the J end lost 5 bases, and 15 bases lay between the germline ends. CDR1 and CDR2 from the germline V gene are LNHDA and SQIVND (reference sequence). The CDR3 loop is CASTPRRGDQPQHF. The CDR3 DNA follows: TGTGCCAGTACCCCCCGGAGGGGGGATCAGCCCCAGCATTTT.

The chain has TRBV5-6 and TRBJ2-1; D might be TRBD2 (6 bases). V lost 1 base and J lost 10, with 9 bases in between. This CDR3 contains 12 residues. Per germline, CDR1 SGHDT and CDR2 YYEEEE. CDR3 region: CASSLRGREQFF. The CDR3 DNA follows: TGTGCCAGCAGCTTGCGGGGGAGGGAGCAGTTCTTC.

J is TRBJ1-1 and V is TRBV19; D is uncertain. Trimming shortened V by 4 bases and J by 0 bases, and 6 bases separated the two germline ends. The germline V gene encodes CDR1 LNHDA and CDR2 SQIVND (reference sequence). The CDR3 totals 13 residues. CDR3 amino acids: CASSTSLNTEAFF. The CDR3 nucleotides are TGTGCCAGTAGTACCTCCTTGAACACTGAAGCTTTCTTT.

V gene TRBV29-1 combines with J gene TRBJ1-1; D unclear. The germline gives CDR1 SQVTM, CDR2 ANQGSEA. The CDR3 has 15 residues. V was cut by 3 bases and J by 4 bases, with 18 bases left in between. The CDR3, as DNA: TGCAGCGTTGATAATGTGGCCAATGTGGTCACTGAAGCTTTCTTT. Its protein product is CSVDNVANVVTEAFF.

The gene calls are TRBV4-1 and TRBJ2-7, with D possibly being TRBD1 or TRBD2 (5 bases each). V gave up 1 base and J gave up 2 bases, with 12 bases separating them. Germline CDR1 reads MGHRA; CDR2 reads YSYEKL. The CDR3 is made up of 15 amino acids. The DNA of the CDR3 is TGCGCCAGCAGCCAAGGGGACCATGCTCCCTACGAGCAGTACTTC. Protein: CASSQGDHAPYEQYF.

This clone appeared once. The chain links TRBV18 to TRBJ2-7; 9 positions match TRBD1. Per the germline V gene, CDR1 is KGHSH and CDR2 is LQKENI. The CDR3 runs to 15 residues. V was pared by 1 base and J by 5 bases, with 6 bases of the junction left unmatched. This CDR3 reads CASSPLGQGRDEQYF. As DNA, the CDR3 is TGTGCCAGCTCACCACTCGGACAGGGGCGCGACGAGCAGTACTTC.

The CDR3 region is CASSEALNTDTQYF. CDR3 DNA sequence: TGTGCCAGCAGTGAAGCGCTTAACACAGATACGCAGTATTTT. This sequence joins TRBV2 and TRBJ2-3; D remains unclear. There are 14 residues in the CDR3. CDR1 is SNHLY and CDR2 is FYNNEI in the germline V gene. V gave up 0 bases and J gave up 2 bases, with 6 bases separating them.

This chain connects TRBV6-1 to TRBJ2-7, with a tentative D call TRBD2 (6 bases). Germline lookup yields CDR1 MNHNS and CDR2 SASEGT. This CDR3 is built from 15 residues. V lost 2 bases and J 1 base, leaving 12 bases between the germline ends. The chain's CDR3 is CASSELDGGSYEQYF. The CDR3 DNA reads TGTGCCAGCAGTGAACTGGACGGGGGATCCTACGAGCAGTACTTC.

The rearrangement uses TRBV27 and TRBJ1-4; D is uncertain. There are 16 residues in the CDR3. V shed 7 bases and J shed 2 bases, with 17 bases lying between them. Germline V CDR1 and CDR2: MNHEY, SMNVEV (reference sequence). In DNA form, the CDR3 reads TGTGCCAGCAAGGGCAGTCTCATGGCCACTAATGAAAAACTGTTTTTT. Its translation is CASKGSLMATNEKLFF.

The chain has TRBV2 and TRBJ2-5, with D perhaps TRBD1 or TRBD2 (6 bases each). Germline V gene data show CDR1 as SNHLY and CDR2 as FYNNEI. V lost 6 bases and J lost 1, with 15 bases in between. The CDR3 spans 15 residues. In DNA form, the CDR3 reads TGTGCCAGCAGCGAGGCCCGGGGGCCCCAAGAGACCCAGTACTTC. Protein: CASSEARGPQETQYF.

This clone was seen a few times. The chain is built from TRBV5-1 and TRBJ1-2, with TRBD1 matching over 7 bases. The CDR3 spans 13 residues. J gave up 2 bases and V 4 bases, and 2 bases lay outside the gene matches. Per the germline V gene, CDR1 is SGHRS and CDR2 is YFSETQ. Here the CDR3 reads CASSPDRNYGYTF. As DNA, the CDR3 is TGCGCCAGCAGCCCGGACAGGAACTATGGCTACACCTTC.

This chain uses TRBV7-3 with TRBJ2-3; TRBD2 agrees at 8 bases. The junction had 11 bases not matched to a gene; V was cut back by 4 bases and J by 5 bases. The CDR3 covers 16 residues. The germline V gene has CDR1 SGHTA and CDR2 FQGTGA. The DNA of the CDR3 is TGTGCCAGCAGCTCGTATGGTAGCGGGGTCCTAGATACGCAGTATTTT. Amino acids: CASSSYGSGVLDTQYF.

V is TRBV7-3 and J is TRBJ2-1, with D perhaps TRBD1 or TRBD2 (6 bases each). The CDR3 is made up of 16 amino acids. With 2 bases removed from V and 4 bases from J, the gap between germline ends came to 15 bases. CDR1 SGHTA and CDR2 FQGTGA come from the germline V gene. The CDR3 DNA is TGTGCCAGCAGCTTACAATCGGGGGCAGGGTACAATGAGCAGTTCTTC. Residues: CASSLQSGAGYNEQFF.

This clone was found a few times. The rearrangement uses TRBV2 and TRBJ1-2; 9 nucleotides align to TRBD1. Per germline, CDR1 SNHLY and CDR2 FYNNEI. This CDR3 has 13 residues. V was clipped by 8 bases and J by 4 bases; unmatched bases: 5. CDR3 nucleotide sequence: TGTGCCAGCGTTACAGGGGGCGCCTATGGCTACACCTTC. Translated: CASVTGGAYGYTF. The whole variable domain, filled in from reference TRBV2 and TRBJ1-2, reads EPEVTQTPSHQVTQMGQEVILRCVPISNHLYFYWYRQILGQKVEFLVSFYNNEISEKSEIFDDQFSVERPDGSNFTLKIRSTKLEDSAMYFCASVTGGAYGYTFGSGTRLTVV.

The rearrangement uses TRBV6-1 and TRBJ2-5; 8 bases agree with TRBD1. Trimming at V came to 5 bases and at J to 1 base, leaving 6 bases not matched to a gene. Germline V lookup: CDR1 MNHNS, CDR2 SASEGT. This CDR3 is built from 15 residues. The CDR3 spells CASSQSQGAQETQYF. In nucleotides, the CDR3 is TGTGCCAGCAGTCAGAGTCAGGGGGCCCAAGAGACCCAGTACTTC.

The V call is TRBV7-6, the J call TRBJ2-2; 7 nucleotides align to TRBD1. The V gene end was trimmed by 4 bases and the J gene end by 1 base; junction bases not matched to a gene: 3. The length of the CDR3 is 15 residues. The germline V gene encodes CDR1 SGHVS and CDR2 FNYEAQ. CDR3 nucleotides: TGTGCCAGCAGCTCGACAGGGTTGAACACCGGGGAGCTGTTTTTT. Its protein product is CASSSTGLNTGELFF.